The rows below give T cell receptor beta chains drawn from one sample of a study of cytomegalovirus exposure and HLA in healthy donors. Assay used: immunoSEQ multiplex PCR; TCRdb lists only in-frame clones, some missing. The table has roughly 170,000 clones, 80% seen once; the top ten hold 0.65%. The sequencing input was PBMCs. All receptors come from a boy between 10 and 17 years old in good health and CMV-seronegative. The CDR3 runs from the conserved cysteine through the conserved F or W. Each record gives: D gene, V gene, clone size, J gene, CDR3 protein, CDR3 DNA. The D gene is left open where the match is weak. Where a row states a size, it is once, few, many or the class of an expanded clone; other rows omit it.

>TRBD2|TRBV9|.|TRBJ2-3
CASSPRGLAGVIDTQYF
TGTGCCAGCAGCCCCAGGGGACTAGCGGGAGTGATAGATACGCAGTATTTT
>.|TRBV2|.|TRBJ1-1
CASTREVTNTEAFF
TGTGCCAGCACCCGAGAGGTCACGAACACTGAAGCTTTCTTT
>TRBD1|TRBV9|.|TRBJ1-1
CASSEPGQGAAFF
TGTGCCAGCAGCGAACCGGGACAGGGGGCGGCTTTCTTT
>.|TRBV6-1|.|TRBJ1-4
CASSVGGRSEKLFF
TGTGCCAGCAGTGTAGGGGGTCGGAGTGAAAAACTGTTTTTT
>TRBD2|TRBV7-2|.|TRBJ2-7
CASSFGLAGGPGYEQYF
TGTGCCAGCAGCTTCGGGCTAGCGGGAGGGCCAGGCTACGAGCAGTACTTC
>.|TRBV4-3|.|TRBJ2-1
CASSQESRAYNEQFF
TGCGCCAGCAGCCAAGAGAGTCGTGCCTACAATGAGCAGTTCTTC
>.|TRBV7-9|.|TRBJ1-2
CASSLPAGSGYGYTF
TGTGCCAGCAGCTTACCGGCAGGATCGGGATATGGCTACACCTTC
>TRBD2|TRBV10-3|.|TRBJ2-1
CAIRGGGRSSYNEQFF
TGTGCCATCAGAGGAGGCGGGAGGAGCTCCTACAATGAGCAGTTCTTC
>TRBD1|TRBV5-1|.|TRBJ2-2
CASSLEAGGYGGELFF
TGCGCCAGCAGCTTGGAGGCAGGGGGCTACGGCGGGGAGCTGTTTTTT
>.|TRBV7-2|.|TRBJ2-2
CASMWWGGETGELFF
TGTGCCAGCATGTGGTGGGGAGGAGAGACCGGGGAGCTGTTTTTT
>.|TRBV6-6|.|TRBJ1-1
CASSLGADGEAFF
TGTGCCAGCAGCTTAGGGGCGGACGGAGAAGCTTTCTTT
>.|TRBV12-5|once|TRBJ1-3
CASAIPSGNTIYF
TGTGCTAGTGCCATCCCCTCTGGAAACACCATATATTTT
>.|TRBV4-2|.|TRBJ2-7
CASSLLLTGTYEQYF
TGTGCCAGCAGCCTTCTTTTGACAGGAACCTACGAGCAGTACTTC
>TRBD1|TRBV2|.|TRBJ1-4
CASRDRAQNEKLFF
TGTGCCAGCCGGGACAGGGCCCAAAATGAAAAACTGTTTTTT
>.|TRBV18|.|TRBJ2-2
CASSPRSDGNTGELFF
TGTGCCAGCTCACCGAGGTCCGACGGCAACACCGGGGAGCTGTTTTTT
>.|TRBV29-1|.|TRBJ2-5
CSVVHLTLQETQYF
TGCAGCGTTGTCCACTTGACTCTACAAGAGACCCAGTACTTC
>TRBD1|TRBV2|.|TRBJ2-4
CASNEQGWGKNIQYF
TGTGCCAGCAACGAACAGGGGTGGGGCAAAAACATTCAGTACTTC
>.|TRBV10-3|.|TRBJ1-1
CAISEGGNTEAFF
TGTGCCATCAGTGAGGGCGGCAACACTGAAGCTTTCTTT
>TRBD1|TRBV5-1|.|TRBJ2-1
CASSPRQGAENEQFF
TGCGCCAGCAGCCCCAGACAGGGGGCGGAAAATGAGCAGTTCTTC
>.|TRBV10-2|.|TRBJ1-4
CASSVRAGNNEKLFF
TGCGCCAGCAGTGTCCGGGCAGGGAACAATGAAAAACTGTTTTTT
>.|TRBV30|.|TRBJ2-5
CAWKLGAQETQYF
TGTGCCTGGAAATTGGGAGCTCAAGAGACCCAGTACTTC
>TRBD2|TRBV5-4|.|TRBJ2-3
CASSLDRGRGGDTQYF
TGTGCCAGCAGCTTGGATCGCGGGAGGGGTGGAGATACGCAGTATTTT
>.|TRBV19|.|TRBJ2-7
CASKAGATSYEQYF
TGTGCCAGTAAGGCGGGGGCAACCTCCTACGAGCAGTACTTC
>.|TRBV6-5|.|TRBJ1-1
CASSYSSRVMNTEAFF
TGTGCCAGCAGTTACTCGAGCCGGGTTATGAACACTGAAGCTTTCTTT
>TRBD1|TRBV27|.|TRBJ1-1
CASSPRQGNTEAFF
TGTGCCAGCAGCCCGAGACAGGGGAACACTGAAGCTTTCTTT
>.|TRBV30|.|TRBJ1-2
CAWIPDFNYGYTF
TGTGCCTGGATCCCGGACTTTAACTATGGCTACACCTTC
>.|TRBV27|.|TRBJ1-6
CASSFAQYNSPLHF
TGTGCCAGCAGTTTCGCGCAATATAATTCACCCCTCCACTTT
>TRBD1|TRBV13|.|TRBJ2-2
CASSFELGTGIRGELFF
TGTGCCAGCAGCTTTGAGTTAGGGACAGGGATACGCGGGGAGCTGTTTTTT
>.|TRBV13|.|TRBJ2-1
CASSSQGGEQFF
TGTGCCAGCAGCTCTCAGGGGGGCGAGCAGTTCTTC
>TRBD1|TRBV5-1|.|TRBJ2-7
CASAGTVSYEQYF
TGCGCCAGCGCCGGGACAGTCTCCTACGAGCAGTACTTC
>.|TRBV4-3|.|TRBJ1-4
CASSHHREGDEKLFF
TGCGCCAGCAGCCACCACAGGGAGGGGGATGAAAAACTGTTTTTT
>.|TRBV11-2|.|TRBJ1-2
CASSLDGVNYGYTF
TGTGCCAGCAGCTTAGACGGGGTTAACTATGGCTACACCTTC
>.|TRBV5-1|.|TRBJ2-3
CASSPGLGAGLTDTQYF
TGCGCCAGCAGCCCGGGCCTCGGGGCGGGGCTCACAGATACGCAGTATTTT
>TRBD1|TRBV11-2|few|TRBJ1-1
CASSFGTGRLDTEAFF
TGTGCCAGCAGCTTCGGGACAGGGAGGTTGGACACTGAAGCTTTCTTT
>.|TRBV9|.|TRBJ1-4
CASSVGAHEKLFF
TGTGCCAGCAGCGTAGGGGCTCATGAAAAACTGTTTTTT
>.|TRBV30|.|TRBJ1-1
CAWSTRRNTEAFF
TGTGCCTGGAGCACCAGGCGGAACACTGAAGCTTTCTTT
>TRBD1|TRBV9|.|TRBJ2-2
CASSVTGTGLSGELFF
TGTGCCAGCAGCGTCACCGGGACAGGGCTATCCGGGGAGCTGTTTTTT